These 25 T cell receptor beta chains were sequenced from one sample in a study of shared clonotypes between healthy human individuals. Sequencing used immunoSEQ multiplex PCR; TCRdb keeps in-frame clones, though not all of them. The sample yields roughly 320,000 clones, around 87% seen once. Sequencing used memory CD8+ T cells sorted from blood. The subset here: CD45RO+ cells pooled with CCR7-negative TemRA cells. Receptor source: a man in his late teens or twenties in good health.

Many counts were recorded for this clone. Here the CDR3 reads CASKEQGSQNSPLHF. CDR3 nucleotide sequence: TGTGCCAGCAAGGAACAGGGATCGCAAAATTCACCCCTCCACTTT. This chain uses TRBV6-4 with TRBJ1-6; D is perhaps TRBD1 (6 bases). With 7 bases removed from V and 7 bases from J, the gap between germline ends came to 17 bases. The length of the CDR3 is 15 residues. Germline CDR1 reads MRHNA; CDR2 reads SNTAGT.

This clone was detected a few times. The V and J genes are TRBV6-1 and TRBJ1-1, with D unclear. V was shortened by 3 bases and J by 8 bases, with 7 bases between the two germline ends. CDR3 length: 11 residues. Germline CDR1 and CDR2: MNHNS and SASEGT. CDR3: CASSDVGEAFF. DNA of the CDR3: TGTGCCAGCAGTGATGTGGGCGAAGCTTTCTTT.

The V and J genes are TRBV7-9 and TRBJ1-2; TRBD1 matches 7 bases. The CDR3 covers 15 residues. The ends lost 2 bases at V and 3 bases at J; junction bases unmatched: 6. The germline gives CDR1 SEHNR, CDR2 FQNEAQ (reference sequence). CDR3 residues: CASSLTGDLHYGYTF. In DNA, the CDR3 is TGTGCCAGCAGCTTAACAGGGGACCTCCACTATGGCTACACCTTC.

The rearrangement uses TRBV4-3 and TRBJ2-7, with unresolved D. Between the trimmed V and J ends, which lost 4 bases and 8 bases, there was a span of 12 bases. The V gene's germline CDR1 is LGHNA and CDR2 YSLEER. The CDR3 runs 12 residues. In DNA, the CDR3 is TGCGCCAGCAGCCCCAATCTAGGAAAGCAGTACTTC. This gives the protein CASSPNLGKQYF.

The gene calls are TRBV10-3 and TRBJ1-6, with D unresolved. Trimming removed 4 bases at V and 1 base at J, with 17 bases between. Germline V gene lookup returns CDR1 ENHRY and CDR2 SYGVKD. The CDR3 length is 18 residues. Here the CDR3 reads CAISVRGGEESYNSPLHF. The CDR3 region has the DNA TGTGCCATCAGTGTTCGGGGTGGAGAAGAGTCCTATAATTCACCCCTCCACTTT.

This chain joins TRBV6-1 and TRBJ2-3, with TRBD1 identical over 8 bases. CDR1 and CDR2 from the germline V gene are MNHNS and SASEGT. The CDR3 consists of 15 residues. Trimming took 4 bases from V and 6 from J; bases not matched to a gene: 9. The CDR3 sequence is CASSVWTGQTDTQYF. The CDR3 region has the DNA TGTGCCAGCAGTGTTTGGACAGGGCAGACGGATACGCAGTATTTT.

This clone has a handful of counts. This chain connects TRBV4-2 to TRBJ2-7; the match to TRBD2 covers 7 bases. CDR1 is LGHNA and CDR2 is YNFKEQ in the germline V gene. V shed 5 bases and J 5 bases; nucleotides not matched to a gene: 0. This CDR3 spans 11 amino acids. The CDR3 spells CASSGGDEQYF. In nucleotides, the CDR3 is TGTGCCAGCAGCGGGGGGGACGAGCAGTACTTC.

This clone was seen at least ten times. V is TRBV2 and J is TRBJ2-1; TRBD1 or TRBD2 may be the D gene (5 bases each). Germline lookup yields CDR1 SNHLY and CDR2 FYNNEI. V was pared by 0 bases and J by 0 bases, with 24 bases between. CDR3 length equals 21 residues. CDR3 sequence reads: CASSEALGTTKTRNSYNEQFF. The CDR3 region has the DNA TGTGCCAGCAGTGAAGCGTTGGGGACGACGAAGACCAGAAACTCCTACAATGAGCAGTTCTTC.

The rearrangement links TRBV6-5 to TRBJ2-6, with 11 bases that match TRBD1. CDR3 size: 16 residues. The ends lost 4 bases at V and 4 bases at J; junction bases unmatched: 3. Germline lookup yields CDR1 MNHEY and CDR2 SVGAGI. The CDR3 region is CASSWTGGEGANVLTF. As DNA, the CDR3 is TGTGCCAGCAGTTGGACAGGGGGCGAAGGGGCCAACGTCCTGACTTTC.

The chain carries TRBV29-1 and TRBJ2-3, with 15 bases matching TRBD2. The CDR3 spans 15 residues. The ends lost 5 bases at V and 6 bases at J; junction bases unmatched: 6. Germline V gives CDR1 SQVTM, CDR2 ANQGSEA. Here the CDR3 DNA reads TGCAGCGTTAAGGGACTAGCGGGGGGTTGGGATACGCAGTATTTT. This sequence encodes CSVKGLAGGWDTQYF.

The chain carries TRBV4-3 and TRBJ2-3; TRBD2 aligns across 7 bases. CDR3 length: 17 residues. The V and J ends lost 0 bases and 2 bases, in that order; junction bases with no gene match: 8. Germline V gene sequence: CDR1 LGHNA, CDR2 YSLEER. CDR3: CASSQDVGGGPTDTQYF. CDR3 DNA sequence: TGCGCCAGCAGCCAAGACGTTGGGGGAGGGCCCACAGATACGCAGTATTTT.

This CDR3 is CASSPPGPGQPQHF. CDR3 coding DNA: TGTGCCAGCTCACCACCAGGGCCCGGTCAGCCCCAGCATTTT. This chain uses TRBV18 with TRBJ1-5; D unclear. V lost 0 bases and J lost 6, with 9 bases in between. Germline V CDR1 and CDR2: KGHSH, LQKENI. This CDR3 has 14 amino acids.

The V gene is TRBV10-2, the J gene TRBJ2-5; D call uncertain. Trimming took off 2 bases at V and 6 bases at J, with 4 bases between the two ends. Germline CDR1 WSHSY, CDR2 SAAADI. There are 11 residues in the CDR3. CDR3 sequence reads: CASSETQTQYF. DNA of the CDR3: TGCGCCAGCAGTGAGACCCAGACCCAGTACTTC.

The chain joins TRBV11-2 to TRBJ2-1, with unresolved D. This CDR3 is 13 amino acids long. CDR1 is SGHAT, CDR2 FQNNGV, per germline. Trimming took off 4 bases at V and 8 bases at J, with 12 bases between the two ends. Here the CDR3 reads CASSWDGYHEQFF. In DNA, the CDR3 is TGTGCCAGCAGCTGGGATGGATACCATGAGCAGTTCTTC.

This CDR3 is CASSVGSSSYNEQFF. In DNA, the CDR3 is TGTGCCAGCAGTGTAGGGTCTAGCAGCTACAATGAGCAGTTCTTC. The rearrangement uses TRBV25-1 and TRBJ2-1, with TRBD2 as a possible D gene (5 bases). Trimming took 4 bases from V and 3 from J, leaving 13 bases between them. The CDR3 has 15 amino acids. Germline loops: CDR1 MGHDK, CDR2 SYGVNS. The full variable domain, in which reference TRBV25-1 and TRBJ2-1 provide the parts outside the CDR3, is EADIYQTPRYLVIGTGKKITLECSQTMGHDKMYWYQQDPGMELHLIHYSYGVNSTEKGDLSSESTVSRIRTEHFPLTLESARPSHTSQYLCASSVGSSSYNEQFFGPGTRLTVL.

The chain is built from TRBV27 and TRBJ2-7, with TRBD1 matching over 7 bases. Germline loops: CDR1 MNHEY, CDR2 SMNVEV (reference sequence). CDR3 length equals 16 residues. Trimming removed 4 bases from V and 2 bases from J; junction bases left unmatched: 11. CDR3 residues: CASSWSTGEAPYEQYF. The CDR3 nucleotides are TGTGCCAGCAGTTGGTCCACAGGGGAAGCCCCCTACGAGCAGTACTTC.

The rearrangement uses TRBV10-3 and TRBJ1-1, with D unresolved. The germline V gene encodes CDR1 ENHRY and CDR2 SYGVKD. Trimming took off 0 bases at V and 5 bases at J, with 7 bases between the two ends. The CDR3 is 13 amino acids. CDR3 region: CAISESIGTEAFF. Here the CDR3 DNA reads TGTGCCATCAGTGAGTCGATCGGAACTGAAGCTTTCTTT.

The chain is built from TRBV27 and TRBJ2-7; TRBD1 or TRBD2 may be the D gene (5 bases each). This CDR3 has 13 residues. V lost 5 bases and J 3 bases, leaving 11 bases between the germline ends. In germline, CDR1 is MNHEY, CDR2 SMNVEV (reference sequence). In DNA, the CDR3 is TGTGCCAGCAGTCCGGGACGAGGCTACGAGCAGTACTTC. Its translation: CASSPGRGYEQYF.

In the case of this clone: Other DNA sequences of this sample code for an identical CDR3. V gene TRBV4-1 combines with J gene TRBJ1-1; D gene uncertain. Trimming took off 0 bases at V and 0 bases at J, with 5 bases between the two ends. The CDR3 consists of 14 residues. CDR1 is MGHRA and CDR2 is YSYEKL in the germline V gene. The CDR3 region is CASSQDPVNTEAFF. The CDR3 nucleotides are TGCGCCAGCAGCCAAGATCCGGTGAACACTGAAGCTTTCTTT.

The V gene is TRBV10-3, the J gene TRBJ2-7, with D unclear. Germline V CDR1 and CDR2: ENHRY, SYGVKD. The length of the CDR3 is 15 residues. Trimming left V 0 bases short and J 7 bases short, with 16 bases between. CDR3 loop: CAISESGYSPREQYF. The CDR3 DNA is TGTGCCATCAGTGAGTCGGGGTACAGCCCTCGGGAGCAGTACTTC.

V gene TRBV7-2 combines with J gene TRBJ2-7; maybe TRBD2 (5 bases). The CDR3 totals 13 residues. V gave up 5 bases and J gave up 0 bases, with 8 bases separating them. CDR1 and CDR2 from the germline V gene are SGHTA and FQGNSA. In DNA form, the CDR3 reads TGTGCCAGCAGCCCACGGGGCTCCTACGAGCAGTACTTC. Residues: CASSPRGSYEQYF.

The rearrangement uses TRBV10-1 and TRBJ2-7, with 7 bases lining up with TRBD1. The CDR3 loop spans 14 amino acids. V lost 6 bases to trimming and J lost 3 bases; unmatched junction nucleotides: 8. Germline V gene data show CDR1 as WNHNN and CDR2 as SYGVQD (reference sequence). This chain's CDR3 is CASSNTGEGYEQYF. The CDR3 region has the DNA TGCGCCAGCAGCAACACAGGGGAAGGCTACGAGCAGTACTTC.

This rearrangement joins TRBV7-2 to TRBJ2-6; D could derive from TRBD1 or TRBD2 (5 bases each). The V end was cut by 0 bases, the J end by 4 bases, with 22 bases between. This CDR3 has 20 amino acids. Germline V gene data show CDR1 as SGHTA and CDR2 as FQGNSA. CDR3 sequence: CASSLAYRDGPLLGANVLTF. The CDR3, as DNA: TGTGCCAGCAGCTTAGCTTACCGGGACGGCCCTCTTCTCGGGGCCAACGTCCTGACTTTC.

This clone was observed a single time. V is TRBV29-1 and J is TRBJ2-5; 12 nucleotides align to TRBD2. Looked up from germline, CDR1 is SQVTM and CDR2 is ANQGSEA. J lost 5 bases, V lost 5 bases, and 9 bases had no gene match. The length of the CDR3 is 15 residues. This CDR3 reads CSVRPSGRGVETQYF. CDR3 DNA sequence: TGCAGCGTTCGGCCTAGCGGGAGGGGAGTTGAGACCCAGTACTTC.

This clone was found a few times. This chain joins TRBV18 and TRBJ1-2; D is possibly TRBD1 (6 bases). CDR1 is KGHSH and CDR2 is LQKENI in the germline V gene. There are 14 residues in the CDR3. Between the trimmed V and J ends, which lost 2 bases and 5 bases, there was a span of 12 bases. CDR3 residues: CASSPGGLAYGYTF. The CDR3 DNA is TGTGCCAGCTCACCAGGGGGGCTGGCATATGGCTACACCTTC.